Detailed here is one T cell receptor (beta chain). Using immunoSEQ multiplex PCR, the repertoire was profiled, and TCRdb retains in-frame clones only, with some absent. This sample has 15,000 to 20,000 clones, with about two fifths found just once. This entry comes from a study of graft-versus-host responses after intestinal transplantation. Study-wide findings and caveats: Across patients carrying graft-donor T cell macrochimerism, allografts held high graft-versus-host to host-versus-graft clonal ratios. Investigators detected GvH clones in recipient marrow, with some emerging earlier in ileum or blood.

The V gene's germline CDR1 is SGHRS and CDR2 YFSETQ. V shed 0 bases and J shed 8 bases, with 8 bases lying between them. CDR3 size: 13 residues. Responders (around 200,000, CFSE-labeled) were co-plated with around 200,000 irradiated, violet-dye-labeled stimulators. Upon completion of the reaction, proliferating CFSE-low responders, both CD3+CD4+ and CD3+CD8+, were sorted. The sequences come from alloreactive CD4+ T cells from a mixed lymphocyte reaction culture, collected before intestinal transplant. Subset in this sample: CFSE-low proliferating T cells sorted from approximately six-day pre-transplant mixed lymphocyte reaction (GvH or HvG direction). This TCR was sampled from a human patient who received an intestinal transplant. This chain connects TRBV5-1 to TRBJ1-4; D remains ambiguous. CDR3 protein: CASSLAGVEKLFF. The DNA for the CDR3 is TGCGCCAGCAGCTTGGCTGGGGTCGAAAAACTGTTTTTT. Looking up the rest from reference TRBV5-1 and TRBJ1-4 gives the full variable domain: KAGVTQTPRYLIKTRGQQVTLSCSPISGHRSVSWYQQTPGQGLQFLFEYFSETQRNKGNFPGRFSGRQFSNSRSEMNVSTLELGDSALYLCASSLAGVEKLFFGSGTQLSVL.